This TCR beta chain was obtained from a study of T cell responses to AZD1222 COVID-19 vaccine. Assay: immunoSEQ multiplex PCR; the TCRdb copy retains only in-frame clones and omits some. The data show some 250,000 clones, almost 95% seen once. The CDR3 extends over 15 amino acids. Trimming pared 5 bases from V and 8 bases from J, leaving 18 bases between. Per the germline V gene, CDR1 is LNHNV and CDR2 is YYDKDF (reference sequence). This sample comprised peripheral blood, obtained 28 days after the second AZD1222 dose. The chain links TRBV15 to TRBJ1-4; possible D gene TRBD1, 6 bases. The origin of this receptor is an adult who received the AZD1222 COVID-19 vaccine. The CDR3 DNA reads TGTGCCACCAGCCCCCAGACGGGGGGGCTCGAAAAACTGTTTTTT. It codes for CATSPQTGGLEKLFF.